Following are 8 T cell receptor beta chains from one sample sequenced in a study of cytomegalovirus exposure and HLA in healthy donors. PCR employed 60 Vbeta and 13 Jbeta primers. The protocol was immunoSEQ multiplex PCR, while the TCRdb copy is restricted to in-frame clones and leaves out a portion. This table holds 150,000 to 200,000 clones, approximately 80% found once. Sequenced material: PBMCs. The receptors stem from a man in his forties in good health and CMV-seronegative.

The gene calls are TRBV29-1 and TRBJ1-2, with a weak D call TRBD1 (5 bases). V was clipped by 6 bases and J by 4 bases, with 6 bases between them. Germline V gene lookup returns CDR1 SQVTM and CDR2 ANQGSEA. This CDR3 contains 10 residues. In DNA, the CDR3 is TGCAGCGTCGGGGGCTATGGCTACACCTTC. Translating it yields CSVGGYGYTF.

The chain couples TRBV9 to TRBJ1-6, with D perhaps matching TRBD1 (6 bases). This CDR3 comprises 14 residues. Between the trimmed V and J ends, which lost 1 base and 10 bases, there was a span of 12 bases. Germline CDR1 SGDLS, CDR2 YYNGEE. CDR3 bases: TGTGCCAGCAGCGTACTCCAGGGGCAGTCACCCCTCCACTTT. Translated, it gives CASSVLQGQSPLHF. Based on the CDR3 plus reference TRBV9 and TRBJ1-6, the full variable domain is DSGVTQTPKHLITATGQRVTLRCSPRSGDLSVYWYQQSLDQGLQFLIQYYNGEERAKGNILERFSAQQFPDLHSELNLSSLELGDSALYFCASSVLQGQSPLHFGNGTRLTVT.

The chain links TRBV2 to TRBJ2-1; TRBD1 agrees at 7 bases. The V gene end was trimmed by 3 bases and the J gene end by 0 bases; junction bases not matched to a gene: 5. Germline CDR1 reads SNHLY; CDR2 reads FYNNEI. This CDR3 is built from 16 residues. CDR3 amino acids: CASSDPSGGSYNEQFF. CDR3 nucleotides: TGTGCCAGCAGTGACCCCTCAGGGGGCTCCTACAATGAGCAGTTCTTC.

The chain uses TRBV4-2 and TRBJ2-1; TRBD2 matches at 8 bases. This CDR3 has 15 amino acids. Germline V lookup: CDR1 LGHNA, CDR2 YNFKEQ. Trimming at V came to 3 bases and at J to 5 bases, leaving 6 bases not matched to a gene. CDR3 DNA sequence: TGTGCCAGCAGCCAGACGGGGGGGCCGAACAATGAGCAGTTCTTC. Protein product: CASSQTGGPNNEQFF.

V is TRBV9 and J is TRBJ1-4; the D is unclear. The CDR3 runs to 14 residues. CDR1 is SGDLS, CDR2 YYNGEE, per germline. The V and J ends lost 0 bases and 5 bases respectively, with 8 bases between them. The CDR3 here is CASSVDAYNEKLFF. The CDR3 nucleotides are TGTGCCAGCAGCGTAGATGCCTACAATGAAAAACTGTTTTTT.

V is TRBV7-2 and J is TRBJ2-1, with D possibly TRBD1 on 6 matching bases. Germline assignment: CDR1 SGHTA and CDR2 FQGNSA. The CDR3 sequence is 13 residues long. V shed 7 bases and J shed 7 bases, with 14 bases lying between them. CDR3 nucleotide sequence: TGTGCCAGCAACTCGGACAGCTTTAATGAGCAGTTCTTC. This gives the protein CASNSDSFNEQFF.

The chain recombines TRBV29-1 with TRBJ1-1; D might be TRBD1 (6 bases). V was pared by 6 bases and J by 5 bases, with 13 bases between. The CDR3 consists of 12 residues. Germline loops: CDR1 SQVTM, CDR2 ANQGSEA. CDR3 in DNA: TGCAGCGTGCGGGGAGGGACAACTGAAGCTTTCTTT. Translated: CSVRGGTTEAFF.

Only a few counts were recorded for this clone. The rearrangement joins TRBV6-1 to TRBJ2-7; 8 bases fit TRBD1. CDR3 length: 15 residues. After removal of 1 base from V and 2 bases from J, the junction contained 4 bases not matched to a gene. From germline, CDR1 is MNHNS and CDR2 SASEGT. The CDR3 sequence: CASSEVTGDPYEQYF. In DNA, the CDR3 is TGTGCCAGCAGTGAAGTGACAGGGGACCCCTACGAGCAGTACTTC.